This TCR beta chain was recorded in a study of CD8+ T cells in alopecia areata. Study-level findings and limits: Researchers report lesional scalp, most notably alopecia totalis/universalis, outstripped normal scalp in clonality. Scalp samples also yield sequences of resident alphabeta T cells from normal skin.

Sequencing templates came from extracted RNA that was reverse transcribed into cDNA. Measured with immunoSEQ multiplex PCR; TCRdb has only the in-frame clones, and not every one. This table holds 2,000 to 3,000 clones, around 70% found once. Trimming at V came to 0 bases and at J to 3 bases, leaving 3 bases not matched to a gene. Germline V gene data show CDR1 as SGHRS and CDR2 as YFSETQ. The CDR3 extends over 15 amino acids. This clone was observed a single time. The antigen remains unidentified. Sequencing was carried out using skin. The receptor was isolated from a human donor in good health. The genes are TRBV5-1 and TRBJ2-7, with 10 bases identical to TRBD2. The CDR3 sequence is CASSLGTSGYYEQYF. The CDR3, as DNA: TGCGCCAGCAGCTTGGGGACTAGCGGTTACTACGAGCAGTACTTC.